The 13 T cell receptor beta chains reported below all come from one sample, sequenced in a study of cytomegalovirus exposure and HLA in healthy donors. The PCR contained 60 Vbeta and 13 Jbeta primers. Generated by immunoSEQ multiplex PCR, the TCRdb table keeps only in-frame clones and is missing some. The sample shows some 190,000 clones, around 80% of them seen only once. The sequenced sample was PBMCs. The receptors derive from a woman aged 25 to 39 in good health and CMV-seropositive.

The CDR3 coding sequence is TGTGCCAGTAGTAGCAACAGGGCGTCCCTCTACAATGAGCAGTTCTTC. It yields the protein CASSSNRASLYNEQFF. The gene calls are TRBV19 and TRBJ2-1; D might be TRBD1 (6 bases). V was cut by 4 bases and J by 3 bases, with 16 bases left in between. This CDR3 contains 16 residues. CDR1 and CDR2 from the germline V gene are LNHDA and SQIVND (reference sequence).

The chain uses TRBV7-9 and TRBJ1-1, with 7 nucleotides matching TRBD1. The CDR3 sequence is 14 residues long. CDR1 and CDR2 from the germline V gene are SEHNR and FQNEAQ (reference sequence). V lost 7 bases to trimming and J lost 6 bases; unmatched junction nucleotides: 11. The CDR3 DNA sequence: TGTGCCAGCAACCTACCGGGCCAGGGGGCTGAAGCTTTCTTT. Residues: CASNLPGQGAEAFF.

The V gene is TRBV7-2, the J gene TRBJ1-6; D is perhaps TRBD1 (5 bases). The CDR3 is 13 amino acids. CDR1 is SGHTA, CDR2 FQGNSA, per germline. V lost 2 bases to trimming and J lost 11 bases, with 10 bases between them. The CDR3 protein is CASSLRQFAPLHF. CDR3 DNA: TGTGCCAGCAGCTTAAGACAGTTCGCACCCCTCCACTTT.

This clone was detected a few times. The chain is built from TRBV7-2 and TRBJ1-3; D remains ambiguous. CDR1 and CDR2 (germline): SGHTA, FQGNSA. V was trimmed by 1 base and J by 8 bases, leaving 6 bases between them. The CDR3 length is 12 residues. The CDR3 loop reads CASSLDEDTIYF. The CDR3 bases are TGTGCCAGCAGCTTAGATGAGGACACCATATATTTT.

In this sample, this clone turned up a few times. This chain uses TRBV4-1 with TRBJ1-5, with D unresolved. The CDR3 totals 14 residues. Germline V gene lookup returns CDR1 MGHRA and CDR2 YSYEKL. Trimming cost V 6 bases and J 0 bases, with 9 bases left between them. This chain's CDR3 is CASSPTPSNQPQHF. As DNA, the CDR3 is TGCGCCAGCAGTCCGACTCCTAGCAATCAGCCCCAGCATTTT.

The V and J genes are TRBV5-1 and TRBJ2-5; 7 positions agree with TRBD2. The CDR3 has 13 residues. After removal of 2 bases from V and 7 bases from J, the junction contained 5 bases not matched to a gene. The germline V gene encodes CDR1 SGHRS and CDR2 YFSETQ. CDR3 nucleotide sequence: TGCGCCAGCAGCTTCGGGGAGGGAGTGACCCAGTACTTC. Residues: CASSFGEGVTQYF.

The CDR3 is CASSRSITFAGVSDTQYF. The CDR3 region has the DNA TGCGCCAGCAGCCGATCTATCACCTTCGCGGGGGTATCAGATACGCAGTATTTT. The chain is built from TRBV4-3 and TRBJ2-3; 7 nucleotides line up with TRBD2. The germline V gene has CDR1 LGHNA and CDR2 YSLEER. After removal of 4 bases from V and 4 bases from J, the junction contained 17 bases not matched to a gene. CDR3 length equals 18 residues.

V and J are TRBV5-1 and TRBJ2-3, with D uncertain. Trimming removed 0 bases from V and 3 bases from J, with 11 bases in between. There are 15 residues in the CDR3. Looked up from germline, CDR1 is SGHRS and CDR2 is YFSETQ. The DNA of the CDR3 is TGCGCCAGCAGCTTGGCGCTAGACGGGACAGATACGCAGTATTTT. This gives the protein CASSLALDGTDTQYF.

This clone was seen a handful of times. This chain joins TRBV10-3 and TRBJ1-2, with 12 bases that match TRBD1. CDR3 length: 15 amino acids. Trimming took 4 bases from V and 8 from J; bases not matched to a gene: 8. The germline CDR1 and CDR2 sequences are ENHRY and SYGVKD. The CDR3 nucleotides are TGTGCCATCAGTGTAACCGGGACAGGGGGCGGAGGCTACACCTTC. Translation: CAISVTGTGGGGYTF.

The chain joins TRBV7-2 to TRBJ1-1; tentatively, D is TRBD1 (6 bases). Germline V lookup: CDR1 SGHTA, CDR2 FQGNSA. The CDR3 runs 16 residues. V was trimmed by 1 base and J by 0 bases, leaving 12 bases between them. The CDR3 loop is CASSLGYRELNTEAFF. For the CDR3, the DNA is TGTGCCAGCAGCTTAGGATACAGGGAACTGAACACTGAAGCTTTCTTT.

CDR3 region: CASSLRWSDTQYF. CDR3 in DNA: TGTGCCAGCAGCTTACGGTGGTCAGATACGCAGTATTTT. The chain combines TRBV11-3 with TRBJ2-3; D remains ambiguous. CDR3 length: 13 residues. V shed 2 bases and J shed 4 bases, with 7 bases lying between them. Germline V gene lookup returns CDR1 SGHNT and CDR2 YENEEA.

This chain links TRBV7-3 with TRBJ1-1; 7 nucleotides align to TRBD1. CDR1 SGHTA and CDR2 FQGTGA come from the germline V gene. This CDR3 comprises 15 residues. V lost 5 bases to trimming and J lost 0 bases; unmatched junction nucleotides: 6. CDR3 sequence (DNA): TGTGCCAGCAGCCCACAGGGGACAGTGAACACTGAAGCTTTCTTT. Its translation is CASSPQGTVNTEAFF.

This clone has just one count. V usage is TRBV29-1 and J usage is TRBJ2-7; D call uncertain. Germline-derived CDR1 and CDR2 are SQVTM and ANQGSEA. Trimming stripped 6 bases from V and 4 bases from J, with 16 bases between. This CDR3 region has 13 residues. The CDR3 region has the DNA TGCAGCGTGGCACTGCAGACAAAGTACGAGCAGTACTTC. It yields the protein CSVALQTKYEQYF.